This T cell receptor beta chain is from a study of regulatory T cells in long-lasting Graves disease. According to the study, TCR beta libraries were built with iRepertoire HTBI primers and CDR3-region Arm-PCR. Each CDR3 protein gets one entry after TCRdb re-called the multiplex PCR reads with MiXCR. The sample has under 700,000 distinct CDR3 sequences, 16% seen once. With regard to this clonotype: Given a much more abundant clone one base away, this may be a read error.

V dropped 8 bases and J dropped 0 bases, with 14 bases sitting between them. The CDR3 sequence is 15 residues long. Documented time point: newly diagnosed GD, antithyroid drugs for less than 3 months. PBMC RNA served as the TCR library source. This sample was shared with a second study, whose subject was T cells in Graves' hyperthyroidism and ophthalmopathy. That study adds: Aged 18 to 65, the patients had hyperthyroidism that was newly diagnosed and had lasted under 2 months. The diagnoses drew upon clinical symptoms, serum thyroxine and TRAb, thyroid ultrasound and orbital computed tomography.

The chain uses TRBV12-3 or TRBV12-4 and TRBJ1-5; D ambiguous. Sequencing used peripheral blood mononuclear cells (PBMCs), obtained at new diagnosis, from a patient treated with antithyroid drugs. The TCR comes from a woman aged 35 to 59 with Graves disease. The CDR3 DNA reads TGTGCCAGCGGCCTGCACCCGTATAGCAATCAGCCCCAGCATTTT. This translates into CASGLHPYSNQPQHF.